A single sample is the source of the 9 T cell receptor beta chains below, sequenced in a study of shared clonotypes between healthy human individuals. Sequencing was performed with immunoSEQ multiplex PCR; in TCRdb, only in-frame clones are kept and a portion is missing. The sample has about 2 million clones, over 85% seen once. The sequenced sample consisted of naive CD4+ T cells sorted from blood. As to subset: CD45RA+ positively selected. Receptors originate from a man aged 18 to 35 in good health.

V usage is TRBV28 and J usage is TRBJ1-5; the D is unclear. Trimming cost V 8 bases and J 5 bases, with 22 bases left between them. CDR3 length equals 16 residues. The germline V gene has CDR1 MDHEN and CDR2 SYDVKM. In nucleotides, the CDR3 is TGTGCCAGCCAAACAGAGGCCCTCCCCCACGATCAGCCCCAGCATTTT. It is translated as CASQTEALPHDQPQHF.

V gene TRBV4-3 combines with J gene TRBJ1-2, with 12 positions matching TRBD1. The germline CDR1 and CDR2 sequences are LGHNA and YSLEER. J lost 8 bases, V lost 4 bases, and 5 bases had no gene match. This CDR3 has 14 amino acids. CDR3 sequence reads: CASSPLGTGGGYTF. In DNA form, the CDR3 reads TGCGCCAGCAGCCCACTTGGGACAGGGGGCGGCTACACCTTC.

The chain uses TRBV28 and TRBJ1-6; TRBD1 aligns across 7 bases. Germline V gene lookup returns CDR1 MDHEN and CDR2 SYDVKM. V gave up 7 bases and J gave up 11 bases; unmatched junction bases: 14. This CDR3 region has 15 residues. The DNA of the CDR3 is TGTGCCAGCATCAAGACCCTCGGGCAGGGGGCACCCCTCCACTTT. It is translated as CASIKTLGQGAPLHF.

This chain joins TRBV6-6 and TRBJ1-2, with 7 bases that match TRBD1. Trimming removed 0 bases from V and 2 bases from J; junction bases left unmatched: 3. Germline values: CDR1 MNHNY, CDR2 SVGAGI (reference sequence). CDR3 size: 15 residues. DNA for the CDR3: TGTGCCAGCAGTTACTCGACAGGGAGGAACTATGGCTACACCTTC. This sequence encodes CASSYSTGRNYGYTF.

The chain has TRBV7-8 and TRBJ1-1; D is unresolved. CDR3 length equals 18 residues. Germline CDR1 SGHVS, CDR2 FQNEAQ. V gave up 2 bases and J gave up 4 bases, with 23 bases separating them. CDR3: CASSLKLMAANAGTEAFF. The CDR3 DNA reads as TGTGCCAGCAGCTTAAAATTAATGGCGGCTAATGCGGGCACTGAAGCTTTCTTT.

CDR3 sequence: CASSLSQRAFF. The CDR3 nucleotides are TGTGCCAGCAGCTTATCACAGAGGGCTTTCTTT. This chain joins TRBV7-9 and TRBJ1-1; unclear D gene. The V end lost 2 bases, the J end lost 11 bases, and 9 bases lay between the germline ends. This CDR3 is 11 amino acids long. Germline lookup yields CDR1 SEHNR and CDR2 FQNEAQ (reference sequence).

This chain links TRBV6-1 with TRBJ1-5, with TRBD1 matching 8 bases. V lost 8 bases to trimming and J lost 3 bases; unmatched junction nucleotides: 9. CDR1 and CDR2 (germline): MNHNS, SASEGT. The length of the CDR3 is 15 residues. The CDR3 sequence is CASQTTDRVNQPQHF. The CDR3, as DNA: TGTGCCAGCCAAACTACGGACAGGGTCAATCAGCCCCAGCATTTT.

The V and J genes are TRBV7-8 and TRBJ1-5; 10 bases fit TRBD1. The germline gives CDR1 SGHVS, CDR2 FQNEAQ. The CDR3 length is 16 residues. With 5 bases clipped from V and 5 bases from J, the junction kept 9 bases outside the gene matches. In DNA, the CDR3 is TGTGCCAGCAGCCCAAATTGGGGACAGGGGCATCAGCCCCAGCATTTT. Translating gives CASSPNWGQGHQPQHF.

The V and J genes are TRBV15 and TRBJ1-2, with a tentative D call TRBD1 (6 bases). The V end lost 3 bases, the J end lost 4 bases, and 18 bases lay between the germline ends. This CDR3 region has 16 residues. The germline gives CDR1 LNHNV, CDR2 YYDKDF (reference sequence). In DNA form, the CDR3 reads TGTGCCACCAGCAGGGCCCAGGGGTCCGTTTTCTATGGCTACACCTTC. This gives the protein CATSRAQGSVFYGYTF.